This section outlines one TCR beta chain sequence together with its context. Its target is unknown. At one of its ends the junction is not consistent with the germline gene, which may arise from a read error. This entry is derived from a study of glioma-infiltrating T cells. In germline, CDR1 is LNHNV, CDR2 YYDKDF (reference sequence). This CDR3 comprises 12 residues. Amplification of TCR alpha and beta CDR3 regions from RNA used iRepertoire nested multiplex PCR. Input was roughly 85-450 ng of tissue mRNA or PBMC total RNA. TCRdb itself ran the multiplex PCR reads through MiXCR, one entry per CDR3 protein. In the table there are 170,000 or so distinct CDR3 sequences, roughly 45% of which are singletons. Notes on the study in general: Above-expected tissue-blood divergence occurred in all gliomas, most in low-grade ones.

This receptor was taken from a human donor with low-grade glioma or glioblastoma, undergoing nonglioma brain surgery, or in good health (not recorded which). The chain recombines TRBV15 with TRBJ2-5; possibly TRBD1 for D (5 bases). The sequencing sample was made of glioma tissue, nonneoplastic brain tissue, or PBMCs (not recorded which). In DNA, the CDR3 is TGTGCCACAAGCAGGGCTAACTATGAGCAGTCCTTC. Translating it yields CATSRANYEQSF.